This record covers a single T cell receptor (beta chain). The antigen it binds to is not known. No per-base quality is available; no much larger clone lies one base away. The germline V gene specifies SQVTM as CDR1 and ANQGSEA as CDR2. V drops 5 bases and J drops 4 bases, leaving 14 bases in between. Including the terminal cysteine and phenylalanine, the CDR3 comprises 13 residues. Only the CDR3 DNA stays, 39 bases, in frame from base 1. This sample is part of a study of T-cell reconstitution after alpha-beta-depleted transplantation in children listed by TCRdb under 2016. Background on the whole study: The study quantitatively tracked T-cell immune reconstitution after TCRalphabeta/CD19-depleted allogeneic hematopoietic cell transplantation in children using TCR repertoire profiling.

The library was built by means of PCR. Sequencing relied on an Illumina HiSeq 2500. To normalize quantification of the TCRbeta repertoire, the TCR libraries were built with molecular barcoding that relied on unique molecular identifiers. TCRdb reran the public reads through fastp at Q25 and MiXCR, keeping productive beta chains. Records with the same CDR3 protein are collapsed into one entry carrying the most frequent genes and DNA. This sample holds a few hundred thousand distinct CDR3 sequences; around 12% were observed only once. Jointly, the top ten make up about 5.6% of the sample. The material sequenced was PBMCs from the stem cell graft donor, taken from the stem cell graft. The sequence was collected from a human donor who donated a stem cell graft to a child with combined immunodeficiency. The sequence links TRBV29-1 to TRBJ1-1; perhaps TRBD1 is the D gene, with 5 bases matching. The bases are TGCAGCGTTAACACCGGTGGGGGCACTGAAGCTTTCTTT. This yields the protein CSVNTGGGTEAFF.